What follows describes a single T cell receptor beta chain. Its antigen specificity is not known. Nothing much larger sits one base from this clone, and base qualities are not available. The label giving this sample's time point can be read as: baseline before first vaccination. Vaccinee samples were obtained from the UK trials COV001 and COV002, which included a single-blind randomized controlled phase 2/3 trial of AZD1222 (ChAdOx1 nCoV-19) in healthy adults. For TCRbeta chain sequencing, PBMC samples from trial participants were taken at day 0 and at day 28 after the second dose. Trimming takes 3 bases off V and 5 bases off J; junction bases not matched to a gene: 6. For CDR1 and CDR2, the germline V gene (reference sequence) lists LNHDA and SQIVND. The cysteine opens and the phenylalanine closes a CDR3 of 15 amino acids. Only the CDR3 portion is preserved as DNA: 45 bases, with reading frame beginning at the first base.

The CDR3 regions of human TCRbeta chains were subjected to immunosequencing. Processing in the source paper ran as follows. Repertoire TCRs were checked for matches against a reference library of SARS-CoV-2-specific TCRs that had been generated using the MIRA antigen-specificity platform. Breadth was defined as the fraction of unique TCRs that were SARS-CoV-2-associated. Depth was defined as the fraction of total T cells that were SARS-CoV-2-associated. Using the MIRA data, every spike-specific TCR was mapped to the spike region that the TCR reacted to and assigned to either a CD4 or a CD8 class. Log10-transformed breadth and depth values were compared by one-way ANOVA with Sidak's multiple comparisons tests. TCRdb limited this immuneACCESS table to in-frame rearrangements with V and J called. A share of clones is missing; checked studies link under half to unresolved V genes, and the rest is unexplained. The V and J calls and clone size were taken over from that table, and D and trimming were inferred from the DNA. The sample includes 55,000 to 75,000 clones, with 70% to 90% observed a single time. Clones ranked in the top ten supply 4.9% of the sample.

These data are taken from a study of T cell responses to AZD1222 COVID-19 vaccine (dated by TCRdb to about 2021). Regarding the research as a whole: AZD1222 recipients with second doses at about 4 weeks or about 12 weeks were pooled, because spike-specific TCR depth and breadth did not differ between schedules. TCR sequencing covered fewer than 250 trial participants: 207 given two doses of AZD1222 and around 25 given two doses of MenACWY control vaccine. Trial participants were enrolled by age into 18-55, 56-69 and 70-plus year subgroups, with 148, 28 and 57 TCR-sequenced participants respectively. Summary of the overall study and its limitations: Most participants were white British and females outnumbered males, and the authors suggested that clonal diversity may have been underestimated. The 56-69-year group was small, and its depth increase did not reach significance, likely because of low power. The vaccine-associated CD4 TCRs covered the entire spike protein, and the dominant responses fell in regions 160-218 and 743-854. Reportedly, almost half of the unique spike-specific TCRs recognized epitopes lying outside the regions that are mutated in the B.1.351 and B.1.1.7 variants. Conclusions about previously exposed vaccinees were limited because only six AZD1222 recipients were SARS-CoV-2 seropositive at baseline. Because no samples from the day 14 peak response were available, repertoires could be characterized only after the peak T cell response. After two AZD1222 doses, both the breadth and the depth of spike-specific TCRs were significantly higher than at day 0 and than in MenACWY recipients.

The source is an adult in good health. Sequenced material: peripheral blood, taken on day 0 of AZD1222 vaccination. The V and J segments used are TRBV19 and TRBJ1-2; the junction holds 10 bases that match TRBD1. The CDR3 has the sequence CASSITRQGAYGYTF. The DNA sequence is given as TGTGCCAGTAGTATCACCCGACAGGGGGCTTATGGCTACACCTTC.